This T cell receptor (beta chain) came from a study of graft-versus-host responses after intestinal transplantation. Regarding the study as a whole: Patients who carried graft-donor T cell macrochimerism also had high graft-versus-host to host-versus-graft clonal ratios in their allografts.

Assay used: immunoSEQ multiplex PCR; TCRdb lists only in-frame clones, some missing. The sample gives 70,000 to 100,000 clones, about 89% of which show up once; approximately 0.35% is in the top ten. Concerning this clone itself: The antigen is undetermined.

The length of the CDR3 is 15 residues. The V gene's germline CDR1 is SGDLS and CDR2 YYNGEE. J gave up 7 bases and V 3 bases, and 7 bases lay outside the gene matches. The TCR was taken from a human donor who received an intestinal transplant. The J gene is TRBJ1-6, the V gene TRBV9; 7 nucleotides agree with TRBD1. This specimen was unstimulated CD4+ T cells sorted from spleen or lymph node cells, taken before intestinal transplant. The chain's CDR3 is CASSARTGSNSPLHF. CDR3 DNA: TGTGCCAGCAGCGCCCGGACAGGTTCCAATTCACCCCTCCACTTT.